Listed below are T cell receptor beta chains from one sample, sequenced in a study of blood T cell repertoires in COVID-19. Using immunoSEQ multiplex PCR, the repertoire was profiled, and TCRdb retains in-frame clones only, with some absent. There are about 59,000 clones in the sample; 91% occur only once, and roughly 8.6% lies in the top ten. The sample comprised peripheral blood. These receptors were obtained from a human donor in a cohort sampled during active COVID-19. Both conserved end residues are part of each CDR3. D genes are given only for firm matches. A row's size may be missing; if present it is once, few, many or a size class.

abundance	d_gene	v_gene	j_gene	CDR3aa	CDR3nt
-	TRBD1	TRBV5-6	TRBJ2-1	CASSLVGTGEAYNEQFF	TGTGCCAGCAGCTTGGTGGGGACAGGGGAGGCCTACAATGAGCAGTTCTTC
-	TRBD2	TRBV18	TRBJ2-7	CASSLTSGRAITPNF	TGTGCCAGCTCATTGACTAGCGGGAGGGCTATCACCCCAAACTTC
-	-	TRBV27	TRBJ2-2	CASSSRQTTGELFF	TGTGCCAGCAGTTCCCGACAAACCACCGGGGAGCTGTTTTTT
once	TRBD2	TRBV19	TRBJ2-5	CASRSGGSSGTQYF	TGTGCCAGTAGATCTGGCGGGAGTTCGGGGACCCAGTACTTC
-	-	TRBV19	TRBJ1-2	CASSMREGSGGYTF	TGTGCCAGTAGTATGAGAGAGGGATCCGGTGGCTACACCTTC
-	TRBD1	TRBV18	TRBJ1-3	CASSLTGSFSGNTIYF	TGTGCCAGCTCACTGACAGGGAGCTTCTCTGGAAACACCATATATTTT
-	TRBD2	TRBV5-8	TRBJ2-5	CASTRGGTQETQYF	TGTGCCAGCACCCGGGGGGGGACACAAGAGACCCAGTACTTC
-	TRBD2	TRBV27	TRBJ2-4	CASSWWPATSGSVAKNIQYF	TGTGCCAGCAGTTGGTGGCCCGCGACTAGCGGGAGTGTGGCCAAAAACATTCAGTACTTC
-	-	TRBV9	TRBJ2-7	CASSVESGPPYEQYF	TGTGCCAGCAGCGTAGAGTCAGGGCCTCCCTACGAGCAGTACTTC
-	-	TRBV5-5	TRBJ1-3	CASSRQGNPGNTIYF	TGTGCCAGCAGCCGCCAGGGGAACCCCGGAAACACCATATATTTT
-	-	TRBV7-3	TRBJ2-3	CASSLGRVADTQYF	TGTGCCAGCAGCTTAGGCAGGGTGGCAGATACGCAGTATTTT
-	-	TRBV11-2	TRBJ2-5	CASSLGAHRIQETQYF	TGTGCCAGCAGCTTAGGGGCGCACAGAATACAAGAGACCCAGTACTTC
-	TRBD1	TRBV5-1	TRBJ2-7	CASSLVQGALEQYF	TGCGCCAGCAGCTTGGTTCAGGGGGCTCTCGAGCAGTACTTC
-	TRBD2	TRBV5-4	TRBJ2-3	CASSPRRGGTDTQYF	TGTGCCAGCAGCCCCCGGCGGGGGGGCACAGATACGCAGTATTTT
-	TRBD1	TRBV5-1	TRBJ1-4	CASSLTGTGGEKLFF	TGCGCCAGCAGCTTGACCGGGACAGGGGGGGAAAAACTGTTTTTT
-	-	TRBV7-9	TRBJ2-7	CASSLAVGRGSSYEQYF	TGTGCCAGCAGCTTAGCAGTCGGTAGGGGGAGCTCCTACGAGCAGTACTTC